This T cell receptor beta chain stems from a study of T-cell memory formation after mild COVID-19. Each CDR3 protein is one row after TCRdb ran MiXCR on the 5' RACE reads. The sample records about 130,000 distinct CDR3 sequences, roughly 6.2% being singletons. CDR1 is SGDLS and CDR2 is YYNGEE in the germline V gene. Trimming shortened V by 4 bases and J by 2 bases, and 13 bases separated the two germline ends. This CDR3 is 16 amino acids long. This clonotype has at least ten counts. The chain links TRBV9 to TRBJ2-6; TRBD2 is a possible D gene (5 bases). The receptor's source is an adult woman who had mild COVID-19 (a few samples of this study predate the infection). Cell type and time point are not known. The sample consisted of PBMCs or a T cell subset sorted from them (not recorded which). The CDR3 spells CASSPRVNPGANVLTF. The CDR3 nucleotides read TGTGCCAGCAGCCCGAGGGTTAACCCTGGGGCCAACGTCCTGACTTTC.